Listed below are T cell receptor beta chains from one sample, sequenced in a study of CD8 T cells in ankylosing spondylitis. TCRdb reprocessed the 5' RACE reads via MiXCR and lists one record per CDR3 protein. The sample includes over 400,000 distinct CDR3 sequences, 25% to 30% of them seen just once. Sequencing was done on a sample of blood, either unsorted or a sorted T cell fraction (not recorded which). These TCRs come from a male donor with ankylosing spondylitis. Both conserved end residues are part of each CDR3. D genes are given only for firm matches.

J gene,D gene,V gene,CDR3 protein
TRBJ1-5,NA,TRBV20-1,CSATKGGRGNQPQHF
TRBJ2-4,TRBD2,TRBV3-1,CASRPSGGWNIQYF
TRBJ2-3,NA,TRBV20-1,CSARDLGSDPDTQYF
TRBJ1-1,TRBD1,TRBV29-1,CSGTGTGNTEAFF
TRBJ2-1,TRBD2,TRBV12-3/TRBV12-4,CASSSDSGRASYNEQFF
TRBJ2-5,TRBD1,TRBV2,CATSDRGYQETQYF
TRBJ2-1,TRBD2,TRBV3-1,CASSLPGLASTEQFF
TRBJ2-1,TRBD2,TRBV11-2,CASSFERESWNEQFF
TRBJ2-2,NA,TRBV24-1,CATMGLGAGELFF
TRBJ2-5,TRBD2,TRBV11-2,CASSSTSGGQNQETQYF
TRBJ1-1,NA,TRBV5-1,CASSPQGQNTEAFF
TRBJ2-1,TRBD2,TRBV24-1,CATSDRSGRTYNEQFF
TRBJ2-3,TRBD2,TRBV20-1,CSARSGSLTDTQYF
TRBJ2-5,NA,TRBV5-5,CASSFQGTQYF
TRBJ1-1,NA,TRBV19,CASSIALQAANTEAFF
TRBJ2-2,TRBD2,TRBV25-1,CASSENTGTSRPGELFF
TRBJ1-2,NA,TRBV6-1,CASSESTADYGYTF
TRBJ2-2,TRBD2,TRBV5-1,CASSTGLAGRAPRELFF
TRBJ1-3,NA,TRBV7-2,CASSPTSNTIYF
TRBJ1-1,NA,TRBV24-1,CATSDLQTRFVFF
TRBJ2-1,TRBD2,TRBV27,CASSSGSPYNEQFF
TRBJ2-1,TRBD2,TRBV11-2,CASSSRGIAGAGQQFF
TRBJ2-1,TRBD2,TRBV28,CASSLRGGVVGTEQFF
TRBJ2-1,NA,TRBV12-3/TRBV12-4,CASSLGTAGNNEQFF
TRBJ2-2,NA,TRBV9,CASSPRFTGELFF
TRBJ2-5,TRBD2,TRBV5-1,CASSHGTSGETQYF
TRBJ2-1,NA,TRBV19,CASSIVTAGEQFF
TRBJ2-2,TRBD1,TRBV5-1,CASSLAGTDTGELFF
TRBJ2-3,NA,TRBV24-1,CATSDLDGTDTQYF
TRBJ2-5,TRBD1,TRBV7-9,CASSRGQGIGAQETQYF
TRBJ1-2,NA,TRBV29-1,CSTVAGDGYTF
TRBJ1-1,TRBD1,TRBV15,CATSRDRRTGTEAFF
TRBJ2-3,TRBD2,TRBV4-1,CASSQSGRAGDTQYF
TRBJ2-2,NA,TRBV6-1,CASTRLVPNTGELFF
TRBJ2-3,NA,TRBV20-1,CSASGHTDTQYF
TRBJ2-1,NA,TRBV7-2,CASSPGANNEQFF
TRBJ1-5,NA,TRBV4-2,CASSPPLEGQPQHF
TRBJ2-1,TRBD2,TRBV7-9,CASSLEFGLAGVNEQFF
TRBJ1-5,TRBD1,TRBV7-8,CASSRGQGAVQPQHF
TRBJ2-4,TRBD1,TRBV12-3/TRBV12-4,CASTRTGAKNIQYF
TRBJ2-7,TRBD2,TRBV3-1,CASSQGLAGDYEQYF
TRBJ2-7,TRBD1,TRBV20-1,CSARQGFYEQYF
TRBJ1-1,NA,TRBV7-9,CASSPPANTEAFF
TRBJ2-3,TRBD2,TRBV20-1,CSVIPGLGIDTQYF